The clone carrying this TCR beta chain occurred many times. The antigen is not known. These data come from a study of tumor-infiltrating lymphocytes in primary liver carcinoma. General study points: It was observed that only about 8-25% of the top clones appeared in every one of the five tumor regions. Top-250-clone fractions were significantly higher in tumors than in blood (p = 0.039).

Starting material of 500 ng total RNA yielded TCR beta cDNA via a constant-region primer. A slightly modified ARM-PCR protocol with three nested multiplex PCR rounds produced these TCR beta libraries. Investigators reported that the first two PCR rounds, at 10 cycles each, used TRBV1-TRBV30 forward primers with a C-beta reverse primer. TCRdb independently ran MiXCR on the multiplex PCR reads; one entry per CDR3 protein. Among about 120,000 distinct CDR3 sequences, around two thirds were seen once, and the ten largest hold around 8.5%. Each 20-30 mg portion of unsorted bulk tissue served as the source for co-extraction of RNA and DNA. Each tumor had five separate regions sampled. The germline V gene has CDR1 GTSNPN and CDR2 SVGIG (reference sequence). V was cut by 2 bases and J by 3 bases, with 11 bases left in between. The CDR3 spans 13 residues.

The sequence was collected from a woman aged 55-75 years with primary liver carcinoma and hepatitis B virus infection. Sequencing was carried out using liver tumor tissue from sampling region 1. As to subset: tumor region T1, superior pole. The genes are TRBV30 and TRBJ2-7, with D perhaps TRBD1 (6 bases). This chain's CDR3 is CAWSRDTYYEQYF. The CDR3 region has the DNA TGTGCCTGGAGTCGGGACACCTACTACGAGCAGTACTTC.